This paragraph covers one TCR beta chain sequence. Antigen specificity is unknown. This CDR3 is 17 amino acids long. The germline V gene encodes CDR1 SGHRS and CDR2 YFSETQ. The sample comes from a study of monozygotic twins with inflammatory bowel disease. TCRdb reprocessed the 5' RACE reads and keeps a single row for each CDR3 protein, giving no DNA. This sample's table reports fewer than 400,000 distinct CDR3 sequences. Whole-study results and caveats: Healthy co-twins had higher TCRbeta inverse Simpson diversity than their IBD twins.

Sequences were obtained from blood. This TCR came from a human donor with ulcerative colitis or Crohn's disease, or a healthy co-twin of an affected twin (not recorded which). The rearrangement links TRBV5-1 to TRBJ2-1; TCRdb calls TRBD2, which cannot be checked without DNA. Here the CDR3 reads CASSTSGGLPSYNEQFF. Drawing the rest from reference TRBV5-1 and TRBJ2-1, the complete variable domain is KAGVTQTPRYLIKTRGQQVTLSCSPISGHRSVSWYQQTPGQGLQFLFEYFSETQRNKGNFPGRFSGRQFSNSRSEMNVSTLELGDSALYLCASSTSGGLPSYNEQFFGPGTRLTVL.